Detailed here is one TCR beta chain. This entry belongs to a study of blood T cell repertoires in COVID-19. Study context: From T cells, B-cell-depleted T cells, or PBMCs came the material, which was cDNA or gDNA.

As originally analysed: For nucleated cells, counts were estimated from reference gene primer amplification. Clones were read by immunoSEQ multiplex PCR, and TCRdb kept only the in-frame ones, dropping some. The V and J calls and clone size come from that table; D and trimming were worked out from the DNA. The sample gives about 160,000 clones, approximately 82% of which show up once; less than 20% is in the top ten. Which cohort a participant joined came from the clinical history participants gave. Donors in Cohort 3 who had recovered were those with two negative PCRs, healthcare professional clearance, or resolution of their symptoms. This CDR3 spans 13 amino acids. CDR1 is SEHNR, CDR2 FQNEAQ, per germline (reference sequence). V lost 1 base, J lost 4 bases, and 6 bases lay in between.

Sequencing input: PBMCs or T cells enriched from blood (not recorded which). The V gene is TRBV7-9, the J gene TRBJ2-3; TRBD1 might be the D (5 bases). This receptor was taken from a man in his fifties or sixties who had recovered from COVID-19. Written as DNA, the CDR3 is TGTGCCAGCAGCTTAGTCAGGGCAGATACGCAGTATTTT. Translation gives CASSLVRADTQYF.